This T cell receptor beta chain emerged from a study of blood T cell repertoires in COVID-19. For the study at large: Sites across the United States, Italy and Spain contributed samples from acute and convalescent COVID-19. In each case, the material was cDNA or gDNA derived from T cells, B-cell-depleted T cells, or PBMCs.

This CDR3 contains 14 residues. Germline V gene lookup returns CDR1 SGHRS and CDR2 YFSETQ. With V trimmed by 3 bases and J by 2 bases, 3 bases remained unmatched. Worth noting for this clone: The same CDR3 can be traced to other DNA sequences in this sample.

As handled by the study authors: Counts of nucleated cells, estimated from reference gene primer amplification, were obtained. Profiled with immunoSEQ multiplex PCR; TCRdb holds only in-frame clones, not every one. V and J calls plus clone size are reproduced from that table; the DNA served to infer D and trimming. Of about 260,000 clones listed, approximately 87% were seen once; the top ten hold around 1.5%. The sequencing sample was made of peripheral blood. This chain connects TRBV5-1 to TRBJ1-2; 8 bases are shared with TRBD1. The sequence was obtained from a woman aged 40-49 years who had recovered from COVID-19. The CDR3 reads CASSSRTGNYGYTF. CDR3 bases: TGCGCCAGCAGCTCCCGGACAGGGAACTATGGCTACACCTTC.